This paragraph covers one TCR beta chain sequence. The data were taken from a study of OX40 agonist ivuxolimab in advanced cancers. Profiled with immunoSEQ multiplex PCR; TCRdb holds only in-frame clones, not every one. The sample gives roughly 70,000 clones, approximately 78% of which show up once; 1.1% is in the top ten. Unmatched junction bases numbered 2, after V lost 4 bases and J lost 7 bases. This CDR3 comprises 14 residues. Germline CDR1 is SGHTA and CDR2 is FQGNSA. Specimen: CD4+ or CD8+ T cells sorted from blood, collected in a trial of the OX40 agonist ivuxolimab. J is TRBJ2-1 and V is TRBV7-2; 12 positions agree with TRBD2. This receptor was identified in an adult with an advanced solid tumor such as melanoma, head and neck, liver or kidney cancer. For the CDR3, the DNA is TGTGCCAGCAGCTCTAGCGGGGGGGTTAATGAGCAGTTCTTC. Translated, it gives CASSSSGGVNEQFF.